Presented here are 9 T cell receptor beta chains from one specimen sequenced in a study of T cells in Graves' hyperthyroidism and ophthalmopathy. TCR beta CDR3 sequences were amplified from RNA transcripts. First-round RT-PCR targeting the TCR CDR3 was performed with the HTBI primer set. TCRdb redid the calling of the multiplex PCR reads with MiXCR, one entry per CDR3 protein. The top ten clones hold roughly 18% of a sample with over 450,000 distinct CDR3 sequences, approximately 17% of them seen once. Sequenced input: blood. The receptor source for this set is a woman in her late teens or twenties with Graves' ophthalmopathy.

The J gene is TRBJ1-5, the V gene TRBV7-6; possible D gene TRBD1, 5 bases. The CDR3 has 15 residues. Trimming pared 1 base from V and 4 bases from J, leaving 11 bases between. The V gene's germline CDR1 is SGHVS and CDR2 FNYEAQ. DNA of the CDR3: TGTGCCAGCAGCTTAGGGGCAGGGCAAAATCAGCCCCAGCATTTT. Protein sequence: CASSLGAGQNQPQHF.

This clonotype was detected a few times. The rearrangement joins TRBV5-1 to TRBJ1-1; 8 bases line up with TRBD1. V was clipped by 4 bases and J by 1 base; unmatched bases: 6. Germline V CDR1 and CDR2: SGHRS, YFSETQ. There are 15 residues in the CDR3. In nucleotides, the CDR3 is TGCGCCAGCAGCCAGGGGGCTTATGAGAACACTGAAGCTTTCTTT. Encoded protein: CASSQGAYENTEAFF.

For this clonotype: A single base separates this from a much larger clone, so it may be a read error. This chain connects TRBV27 to TRBJ1-1; maybe TRBD1 (6 bases). Germline V lookup: CDR1 MNHEY, CDR2 SMNVEV (reference sequence). This CDR3 has 15 residues. The germline V and J ends were trimmed by 5 bases and 6 bases, with 19 bases remaining between them. The CDR3 loop is CASSPGHFKEAEAFF. CDR3 in DNA: TGTGCCAGCAGTCCGGGACACTTTAAGGAAGCTGAAGCTTTCTTT.

As to this clonotype: With a much larger clone just one base away, this may be a read error. CDR3 loop: CSAREESGGTQYF. Written as DNA, the CDR3 is TGCAGTGCTAGGGAAGAGTCTGGGGGCACGCAGTATTTT. V and J are TRBV20-1 and TRBJ2-3; perhaps TRBD1 as D (6 bases). This CDR3 is 13 amino acids long. With 3 bases removed from V and 9 bases from J, the gap between germline ends came to 16 bases. CDR1 DFQATT and CDR2 SNEGSKA come from the germline V gene (reference sequence).

This clonotype has a count of ten or more. The chain employs TRBV5-1 and TRBJ2-7; D is unresolved. The V and J ends lost 0 bases and 3 bases respectively, with 4 bases between them. The CDR3 has 12 amino acids. The germline V gene has CDR1 SGHRS and CDR2 YFSETQ. The CDR3 spells CASSLEDYEQYF. CDR3 coding DNA: TGCGCCAGCAGCTTGGAGGACTACGAGCAGTACTTC.

This chain uses TRBV27 with TRBJ1-4; D gene unclear. The CDR3 runs 13 residues. V lost 6 bases and J lost 8, with 13 bases in between. CDR1 is MNHEY, CDR2 SMNVEV, per germline (reference sequence). CDR3: CASSTDTWEKLFF. CDR3 in DNA: TGTGCCAGCAGCACAGACACATGGGAAAAACTGTTTTTT.

The chain combines TRBV5-1 with TRBJ1-1, with 7 bases lining up with TRBD1. The CDR3 covers 16 residues. Germline CDR1 reads SGHRS; CDR2 reads YFSETQ. V lost 6 bases, J lost 1 base, and 12 bases stayed unmatched. CDR3 coding DNA: TGCGCCAGCAAGCAGGGACAGTGGTGGTCGAACACTGAAGCTTTCTTT. This gives the protein CASKQGQWWSNTEAFF.

In its sample, this clonotype was seen many times. The V gene is TRBV6-1, the J gene TRBJ2-2, with D possibly matching TRBD2 (6 bases). The CDR3 length is 16 residues. Germline V lookup: CDR1 MNHNS, CDR2 SASEGT. Trimming took 3 bases from V and 4 from J, leaving 15 bases between them. CDR3 in DNA: TGTGCCAGCAGTGATCTGCGGGACTCCCGCACCGGGGAGCTGTTTTTT. Residues: CASSDLRDSRTGELFF.

Ten or more counts support this clonotype. V and J are TRBV11-2 and TRBJ2-1; the D is unclear. Germline CDR1 SGHAT, CDR2 FQNNGV. This CDR3 has 14 amino acids. V shed 0 bases and J shed 8 bases, with 11 bases lying between them. In DNA, the CDR3 is TGTGCCAGCAGCTTAGATCTTACTCGTTATGAGCAGTTCTTC. Protein: CASSLDLTRYEQFF.